This T cell receptor beta chain was sequenced for a study of cytomegalovirus exposure and HLA in healthy donors (TCRdb year 2017). At the level of the whole study: The roughly 700 repertoires of the first cohort and the roughly 120 validation repertoires were produced on the same platform, according to a later analysis. High-throughput TCR immunosequencing, statistical association of individual TCRs with disease status, and machine learning were combined to predict cytomegalovirus infection status. A separate validation cohort of over 95 different subjects was used in addition to the approximately 700-subject first cohort. The study was designed to test whether signatures of past pathogen exposure could be identified by cataloging public T cell receptors.

The receptor library was made with the immunoSEQ multiplex PCR assay. The authors' analysis ran thus. To diagnose cytomegalovirus status from the catalog of TCR beta chain sequences, a statistical classification framework was built. Held by TCRdb, this immuneACCESS table contains in-frame sequences only and omits some clones. Under half of the omission traces to an unresolved V gene where checked; the cause of the rest is unknown. V and J calls and clone size are as listed in that table; D and trimming were resolved from the DNA. The sample contains about 250,000 clones, 85% to 90% of them found a single time. About 2.5% of the sample is taken by the ten largest. Results the study describes overall, beyond this receptor: Most TCR sequences were observed very rarely across donors, whereas some public TCRs were present in many individuals. In a later analysis, TCRs clustered in the first cohort were found to also tend to co-occur in the roughly 120 validation repertoires, with about 94% of cluster scores above 0. According to the authors, the approach could potentially be generalized to other disease states and immunological phenotypes. The validation cohort had no HLA typing available for a later analysis, so co-occurrence within that cohort was assessed over all 110 or so repertoires. The classifier was reported to diagnose cytomegalovirus status with high specificity and sensitivity in both the original cohort and the validation cohort. The study listed 150 to 200 TCR beta chains as associated with cytomegalovirus. In vitro tests confirmed that a few of the cytomegalovirus-associated TCR beta chains recognize cytomegalovirus antigens.

CDR1 and CDR2 were assigned from the germline V gene as MDHEN and SYDVKM. Measured from the cysteine to the phenylalanine, the CDR3 is 12 residues long. The DNA shown is the 36-base CDR3, in frame from base 1. V gives up 7 bases and J gives up 6 bases, and the segment between their germline ends measures 10 bases. For this clone: The specificity of this receptor is unknown. No base qualities exist here, and no much larger clone lies one base off it.

Donors formed part of the validation cohort, which comprised about 130 subjects and was distinct from the first cohort of some 700 subjects. The chain joins TRBV28 to TRBJ1-5, with a weak D call of TRBD1 (5 bases match). The source is a man between 18 and 35 years old in good health and CMV-seronegative. Specimen: PBMCs. The DNA sequence follows: TGTGCCAGCACGCAGGGAGGTCAGCCCCAGCATTTT. Translation gives CASTQGGQPQHF.